These 22 T cell receptor beta chains originate from one sample sequenced in a study of OX40 agonist ivuxolimab in advanced cancers. Assay: immunoSEQ multiplex PCR; the TCRdb copy retains only in-frame clones and omits some. The table records about 76,000 clones, about 81% of them present only once. The source material was CD4+ or CD8+ T cells sorted from blood, sampled in a trial of the OX40 agonist ivuxolimab. The receptors here all came from an adult with an advanced solid tumor such as melanoma, head and neck, liver or kidney cancer.

The V and J genes are TRBV7-9 and TRBJ1-1; 10 positions agree with TRBD1. The CDR3 loop spans 16 amino acids. Trimming at V came to 4 bases and at J to 3 bases, leaving 8 bases not matched to a gene. CDR1 SEHNR and CDR2 FQNEAQ come from the germline V gene (reference sequence). The CDR3 DNA sequence: TGTGCCAGCAGCTCTGCGGCTGGACAGGGGGACACTGAAGCTTTCTTT. The encoded protein is CASSSAAGQGDTEAFF.

The rearrangement uses TRBV19 and TRBJ2-3; 12 nucleotides line up with TRBD2. Germline CDR1 LNHDA, CDR2 SQIVND (reference sequence). V dropped 1 base and J dropped 8; count of bases not matched to a gene: 10. The CDR3 contains 17 residues. The CDR3 sequence: CASSIGPSGGASGTQYF. CDR3 in DNA: TGTGCCAGTAGTATAGGTCCTAGCGGGGGGGCCTCAGGTACGCAGTATTTT.

This rearrangement joins TRBV18 to TRBJ1-1; D remains unclear. Deletions cut 1 base from V and 0 bases from J, with 3 bases between. This CDR3 comprises 13 residues. The germline gives CDR1 KGHSH, CDR2 LQKENI. CDR3 coding DNA: TGTGCCAGCTCACCACAGTTGAACACTGAAGCTTTCTTT. Its protein product is CASSPQLNTEAFF.

The CDR3 coding sequence is TGCGCCAGCAGCCGGGAAGGGAACCAGGGGGCGCGGAATTCACCCCTCCACTTT. Translation: CASSREGNQGARNSPLHF. The J gene is TRBJ1-6, the V gene TRBV5-1; 8 bases line up with TRBD1. Germline loops: CDR1 SGHRS, CDR2 YFSETQ. The CDR3 spans 18 residues. V was clipped by 4 bases and J by 7 bases; unmatched bases: 16.

This chain uses TRBV25-1 with TRBJ2-5; 13 bases fit TRBD2. From germline, CDR1 is MGHDK and CDR2 SYGVNS. V shed 5 bases and J 4 bases; nucleotides not matched to a gene: 1. The CDR3 covers 14 residues. In DNA, the CDR3 is TGTGCCAGCAGTCGACTAGCGGGGGGAGAGACCCAGTACTTC. It specifies CASSRLAGGETQYF.

The count of this clone is one. The gene calls are TRBV10-3 and TRBJ2-7; 7 nucleotides agree with TRBD1. Germline V lookup: CDR1 ENHRY, CDR2 SYGVKD. The CDR3 contains 14 residues. Trimming cost V 3 bases and J 2 bases; bases outside gene matches: 4. The chain's CDR3 is CAISEDRATYEQYF. CDR3 bases: TGTGCCATCAGTGAAGACAGGGCTACCTACGAGCAGTACTTC.

This chain joins TRBV19 and TRBJ2-7; TRBD1 might be the D (5 bases). V was pared by 4 bases and J by 5 bases, with 24 bases between. There are 17 residues in the CDR3. Germline-derived CDR1 and CDR2 are LNHDA and SQIVND (reference sequence). The CDR3 loop is CASSTTPGSAQRDEQYF. In DNA, the CDR3 is TGTGCCAGTAGTACCACCCCAGGGTCAGCGCAAAGGGACGAGCAGTACTTC. The full variable domain, with the rest looked up from reference TRBV19 and TRBJ2-7, is DGGITQSPKYLFRKEGQNVTLSCEQNLNHDAMYWYRQDPGQGLRLIYYSQIVNDFQKGDIAEGYSVSREKKESFPLTVTSAQKNPTAFYLCASSTTPGSAQRDEQYFGPGTRLTVT.

V gene TRBV11-2 combines with J gene TRBJ2-7; TRBD1 matches 8 bases. The CDR3 length is 16 residues. Trimming at V came to 3 bases and at J to 0 bases, leaving 7 bases not matched to a gene. CDR1 is SGHAT, CDR2 FQNNGV, per germline. For the CDR3, the DNA is TGTGCCAGCAGCTTTAACGATCAGGGGGCCTCCTACGAGCAGTACTTC. Protein product: CASSFNDQGASYEQYF.

The chain carries TRBV2 and TRBJ1-4; 8 bases are a match to TRBD1. This CDR3 region has 15 residues. V shed 3 bases and J 6 bases; nucleotides not matched to a gene: 6. Germline V gives CDR1 SNHLY, CDR2 FYNNEI. In DNA, the CDR3 is TGTGCCAGCAGTGACGTTGGCAGGGGGCATGAAAAACTGTTTTTT. It is translated as CASSDVGRGHEKLFF.

The gene calls are TRBV5-1 and TRBJ2-5, with 11 bases fitting TRBD2. Germline CDR1 SGHRS, CDR2 YFSETQ. V lost 1 base and J lost 1; bases outside the gene matches: 0. This CDR3 has 15 amino acids. In nucleotides, the CDR3 is TGCGCCAGCAGCTTGACTAGCGGGGGCCAAGAGACCCAGTACTTC. This translates into CASSLTSGGQETQYF.

The chain uses TRBV28 and TRBJ2-3; tentatively, D is TRBD1 or TRBD2 (5 bases each). Germline-derived CDR1 and CDR2 are MDHEN and SYDVKM. Trimming shortened V by 2 bases and J by 1 base, and 10 bases separated the two germline ends. The CDR3 extends over 15 amino acids. In nucleotides, the CDR3 is TGTGCCAGCAGTTTACCCGGGGCCGGCACAGATACGCAGTATTTT. This codes for CASSLPGAGTDTQYF.

The J gene is TRBJ2-7, the V gene TRBV7-2; no reliable D call. Germline-derived CDR1 and CDR2 are SGHTA and FQGNSA. This CDR3 contains 12 residues. V dropped 3 bases and J dropped 5 bases, with 8 bases sitting between them. This chain's CDR3 is CASSFYGNEQYF. The CDR3 DNA reads as TGTGCCAGCAGCTTCTATGGCAACGAGCAGTACTTC.

The rearrangement uses TRBV5-1 and TRBJ2-3, with 8 bases aligning to TRBD2. V dropped 3 bases and J dropped 2; count of bases not matched to a gene: 8. Germline CDR1 reads SGHRS; CDR2 reads YFSETQ. The CDR3 is made up of 16 amino acids. CDR3 sequence reads: CASSSHRGGYTDTQYF. The DNA of the CDR3 is TGCGCCAGCAGCTCCCACCGGGGGGGCTACACAGATACGCAGTATTTT.

This chain joins TRBV4-3 and TRBJ2-3; 9 bases fit TRBD2. CDR3 size: 16 residues. After removal of 3 bases from V and 6 bases from J, the junction contained 10 bases not matched to a gene. Per germline, CDR1 LGHNA and CDR2 YSLEER. CDR3: CASSHNSAGGLDTQYF. The CDR3, as DNA: TGCGCCAGCAGCCACAACTCGGCGGGGGGGCTCGATACGCAGTATTTT.

The J gene is TRBJ2-1, the V gene TRBV5-4; 12 positions match TRBD2. This CDR3 comprises 15 residues. The ends lost 4 bases at V and 4 bases at J; junction bases unmatched: 3. Germline V gives CDR1 SGHNT, CDR2 YYREEE (reference sequence). CDR3 bases: TGTGCCAGCAGCACCCTAGCGGGGGGGTACAATGAGCAGTTCTTC. As protein: CASSTLAGGYNEQFF.

The genes are TRBV6-4 and TRBJ2-6; D unresolved. This CDR3 comprises 14 residues. Germline CDR1 and CDR2: MRHNA and SNTAGT. V was cut by 8 bases and J by 4 bases, with 12 bases left in between. Here the CDR3 reads CASGSDPGANVLTF. CDR3 DNA: TGTGCCAGCGGATCGGACCCCGGGGCCAACGTCCTGACTTTC.

This chain links TRBV13 with TRBJ2-7; D is possibly TRBD1 (6 bases). Germline V gene sequence: CDR1 PRHDT, CDR2 FYEKMQ (reference sequence). This CDR3 region has 18 residues. V was cut by 1 base and J by 0 bases, with 19 bases left in between. CDR3 in amino acids: CASSLAFIGTSSSYEQYF. CDR3 nucleotide sequence: TGTGCCAGCAGCTTAGCTTTTATCGGGACATCTAGCTCCTACGAGCAGTACTTC. The variable domain in full, completed from reference TRBV13 and TRBJ2-7, reads AAGVIQSPRHLIKEKRETATLKCYPIPRHDTVYWYQQGPGQDPQFLISFYEKMQSDKGSIPDRFSAQQFSDYHSELNMSSLELGDSALYFCASSLAFIGTSSSYEQYFGPGTRLTVT.

J is TRBJ2-3 and V is TRBV19, with no clear D. Trimming pared 3 bases from V and 2 bases from J, leaving 3 bases between. Germline V gene lookup returns CDR1 LNHDA and CDR2 SQIVND (reference sequence). This CDR3 is 12 amino acids long. The CDR3 sequence: CASSISTDTQYF. In nucleotides, the CDR3 is TGTGCCAGTAGTATTTCCACAGATACGCAGTATTTT.

This rearrangement joins TRBV30 to TRBJ1-3, with D unresolved. Germline loops: CDR1 GTSNPN, CDR2 SVGIG (reference sequence). With 4 bases removed from V and 4 bases from J, the gap between germline ends came to 8 bases. This CDR3 is 12 amino acids long. CDR3 protein: CAWTPGGNTIYF. The CDR3 region has the DNA TGTGCCTGGACCCCGGGGGGAAACACCATATATTTT.

The chain joins TRBV2 to TRBJ2-7; D remains ambiguous. Trimming cost V 6 bases and J 2 bases, with 5 bases left between them. Germline CDR1 reads SNHLY; CDR2 reads FYNNEI. The CDR3 has 11 amino acids. The CDR3 protein is CASRTAYEQYF. The CDR3 DNA reads TGTGCCAGCAGGACGGCCTACGAGCAGTACTTC.

The J gene is TRBJ1-4, the V gene TRBV6-5; D unresolved. The ends were cut back, 2 bases at V and 1 base at J, with 11 bases in the middle. This CDR3 has 16 amino acids. In germline, CDR1 is MNHEY, CDR2 SVGAGI. The DNA of the CDR3 is TGTGCCAGCAGTTACCGGCCCCTGGGAACTAATGAAAAACTGTTTTTT. Residues: CASSYRPLGTNEKLFF.

This rearrangement joins TRBV7-9 to TRBJ2-7, with TRBD1 identical over 7 bases. The CDR3 loop spans 12 amino acids. Trimming removed 10 bases from V and 0 bases from J; junction bases left unmatched: 3. Per the germline V gene, CDR1 is SEHNR and CDR2 is FQNEAQ (reference sequence). CDR3 DNA: TGTGCCACCGACAGGGACTCCTACGAGCAGTACTTC. As protein: CATDRDSYEQYF.